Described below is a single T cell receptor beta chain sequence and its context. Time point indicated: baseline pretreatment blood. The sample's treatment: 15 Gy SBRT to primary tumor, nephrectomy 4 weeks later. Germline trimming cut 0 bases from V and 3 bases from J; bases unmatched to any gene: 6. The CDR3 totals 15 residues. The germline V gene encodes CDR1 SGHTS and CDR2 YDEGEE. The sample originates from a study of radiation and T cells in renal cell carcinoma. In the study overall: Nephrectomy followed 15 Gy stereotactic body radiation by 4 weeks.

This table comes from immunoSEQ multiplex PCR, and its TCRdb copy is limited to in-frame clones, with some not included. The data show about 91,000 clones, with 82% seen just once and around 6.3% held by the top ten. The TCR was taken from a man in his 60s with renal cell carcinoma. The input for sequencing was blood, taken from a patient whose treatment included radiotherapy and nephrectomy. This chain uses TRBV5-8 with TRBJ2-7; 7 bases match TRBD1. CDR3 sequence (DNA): TGTGCCAGCAGCTTGGAGGACAGGCTGCTCTACGAGCAGTACTTC. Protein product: CASSLEDRLLYEQYF. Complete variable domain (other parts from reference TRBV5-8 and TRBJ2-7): EAGVTQSPTHLIKTRGQQATLRCSPISGHTSVYWYQQALGLGLQFLLWYDEGEERNRGNFPPRFSGRQFPNYSSELNVNALELEDSALYLCASSLEDRLLYEQYFGPGTRLTVT.